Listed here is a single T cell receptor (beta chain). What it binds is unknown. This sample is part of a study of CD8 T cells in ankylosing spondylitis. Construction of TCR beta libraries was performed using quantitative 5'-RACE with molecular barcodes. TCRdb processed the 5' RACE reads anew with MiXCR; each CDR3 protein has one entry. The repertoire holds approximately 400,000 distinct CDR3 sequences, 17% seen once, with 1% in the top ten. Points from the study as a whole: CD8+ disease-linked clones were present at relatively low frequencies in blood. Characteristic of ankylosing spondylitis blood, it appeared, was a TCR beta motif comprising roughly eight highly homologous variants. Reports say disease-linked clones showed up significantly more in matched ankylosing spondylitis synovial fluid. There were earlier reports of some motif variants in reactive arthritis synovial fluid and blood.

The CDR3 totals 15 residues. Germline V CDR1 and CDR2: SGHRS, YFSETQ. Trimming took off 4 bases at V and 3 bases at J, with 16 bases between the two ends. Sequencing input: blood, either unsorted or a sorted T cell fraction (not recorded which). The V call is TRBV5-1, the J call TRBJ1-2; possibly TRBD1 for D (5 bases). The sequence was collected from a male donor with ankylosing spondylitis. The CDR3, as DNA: TGCGCCAGCAGCCTCCGGTGGGGGGGAGACTATGGCTACACCTTC. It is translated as CASSLRWGGDYGYTF.